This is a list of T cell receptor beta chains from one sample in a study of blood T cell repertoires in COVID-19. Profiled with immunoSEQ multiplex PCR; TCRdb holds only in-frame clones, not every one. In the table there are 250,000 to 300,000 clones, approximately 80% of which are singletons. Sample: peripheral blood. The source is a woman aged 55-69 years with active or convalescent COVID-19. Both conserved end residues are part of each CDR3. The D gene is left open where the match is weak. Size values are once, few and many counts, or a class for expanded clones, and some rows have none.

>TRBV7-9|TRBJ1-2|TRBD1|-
TGTGCCAGCAGCACACCGGGACAGGCATTAACGAACTATGGCTACACCTTC
CASSTPGQALTNYGYTF
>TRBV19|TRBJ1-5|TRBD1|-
TGTGCCAGTAGTATAACTGGACAGGGCAATCAGCCCCAGCATTTT
CASSITGQGNQPQHF
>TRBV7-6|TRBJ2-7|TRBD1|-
TGTGCCAGCAGCTTAGAGGACAGGGCGGCCGCCTACGAGCAGTACTTC
CASSLEDRAAAYEQYF
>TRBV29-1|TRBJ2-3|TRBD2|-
TGCAGCGCAACCCGCGGGGGGGCCACAGATACGCAGTATTTT
CSATRGGATDTQYF
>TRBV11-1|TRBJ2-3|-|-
TGTGCCAGCAGCTTATCCCCGGGGGGCACAGATACGCAGTATTTT
CASSLSPGGTDTQYF
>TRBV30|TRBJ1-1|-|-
TGTGCCTGGAGGAAGGGGCCCTTCAACACTGAAGCTTTCTTT
CAWRKGPFNTEAFF
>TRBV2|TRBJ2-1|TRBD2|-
TGTGCCAGCAATGGGCAGGGAGGGCTCACGTTCTTC
CASNGQGGLTFF
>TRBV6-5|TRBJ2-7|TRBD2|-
TGTGCCAGCAGTTCCCGGGAGGGGGCCTACGAGCAGTACTTC
CASSSREGAYEQYF
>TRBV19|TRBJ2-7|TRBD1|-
TGTGCCAGTAGTTTTACAGGGGACTACGAGCAGTACTTC
CASSFTGDYEQYF
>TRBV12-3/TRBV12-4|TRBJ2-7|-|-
TGTGCCAGCAGTTTACCTAGCTCCTACGAGCAGTACTTC
CASSLPSSYEQYF
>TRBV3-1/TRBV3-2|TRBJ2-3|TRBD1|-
TGTGCCAGCAGCCCCGGGACAGGAATTAGCACAGATACGCAGTATTTT
CASSPGTGISTDTQYF
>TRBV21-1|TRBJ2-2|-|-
TGTGCCAGCAGCAACTCCCGTCAAATAAGCGGGGGGGCTTCGAACACCGGGGAGCTGTTTTTT
CASSNSRQISGGASNTGELFF
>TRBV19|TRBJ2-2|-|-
TGTGCCAGTAGCTTGTTTATAACGACGCGGGGGAACACCGGGGAGCTGTTTTTT
CASSLFITTRGNTGELFF
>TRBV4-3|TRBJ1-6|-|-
TGCGCCAGCAGCCAAGGAACAGGAAACCCCCTCCACTTT
CASSQGTGNPLHF
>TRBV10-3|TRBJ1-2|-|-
TGTGCCATCAGTGAGGCGCCGGTTGAGGGGGGGTATGGCTACACCTTC
CAISEAPVEGGYGYTF
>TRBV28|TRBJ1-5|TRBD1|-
TGTGCCAGCAGTCCCCGACAGGGGAGGGATCAGCCCCAGCATTTT
CASSPRQGRDQPQHF
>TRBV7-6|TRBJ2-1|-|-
TGTGCCAGCAGCTTCGGAGGGGCCAATGAGCAGTTCTTC
CASSFGGANEQFF
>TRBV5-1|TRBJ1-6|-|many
TGCGCCAGCAGCAGAGTTGGGGAGAATTCACCCCTCCACTTT
CASSRVGENSPLHF
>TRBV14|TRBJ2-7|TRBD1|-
TGTGCCAGCAGCCGCGGACAGGGGGCGGCCTACGAGCAGTACTTC
CASSRGQGAAYEQYF
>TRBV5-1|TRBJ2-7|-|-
TGCGCCAGCAGCTTGGACAGCCGTCAAATCTACGAGCAGTACTTC
CASSLDSRQIYEQYF
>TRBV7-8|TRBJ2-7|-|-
TGTGCCAGCAGCAATACAGCGGTATGGAGCGAGCAGTACTTC
CASSNTAVWSEQYF
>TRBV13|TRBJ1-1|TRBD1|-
TGTGCCAGCAGCCCAGGCCGGGACAGGGTTGACGCTTTCTTT
CASSPGRDRVDAFF
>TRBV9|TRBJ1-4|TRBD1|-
TGTGCCAGCAGCTCGACAGGGAAAGGGGGGGAAAAACTGTTTTTT
CASSSTGKGGEKLFF
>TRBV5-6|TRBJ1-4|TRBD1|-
TGTGCCAGCAGCTCCGGGACAGGTTATGAAAAACTGTTTTTT
CASSSGTGYEKLFF
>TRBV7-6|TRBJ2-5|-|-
TGTGCCAGCAGCTTAAATCGTATCGAGACCCAGTACTTC
CASSLNRIETQYF
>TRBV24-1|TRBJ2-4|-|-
TGTGCCACCAGTGATTTCAGGAACATTCAGTACTTC
CATSDFRNIQYF
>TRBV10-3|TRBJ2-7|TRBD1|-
TGTGCCATCCAAGGAGGACAGGACTCCTACGAGCAGTACTTC
CAIQGGQDSYEQYF
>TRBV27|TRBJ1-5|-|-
TGTGCCAGCAGTTTACAGGGGACTAGCAATCAGCCCCAGCATTTT
CASSLQGTSNQPQHF
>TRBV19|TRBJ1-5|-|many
TGTGCCAGTAGGCAGGGTAATCAGCCCCAGCATTTT
CASRQGNQPQHF
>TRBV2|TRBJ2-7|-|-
TGTGCCAGCAGGACAGTCTCCTACGAGCAGTACTTC
CASRTVSYEQYF
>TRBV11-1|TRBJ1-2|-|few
TGTGCCAGCAGCTTAAACCCAACGGAGGGCTGGGAAGGCTACACCTTC
CASSLNPTEGWEGYTF
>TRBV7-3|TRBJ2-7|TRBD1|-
TGTGCCAGCAGCCCGACAGGGTCGGGCTACGAGCAGTACTTC
CASSPTGSGYEQYF
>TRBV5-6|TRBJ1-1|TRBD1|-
TGTGCCAGCAGCCCTTTTAACAGGGGCACTGAAGCTTTCTTT
CASSPFNRGTEAFF
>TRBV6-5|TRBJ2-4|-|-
TGTGCCAGCTGGGGGCGGGAAAACATTCAGTACTTC
CASWGRENIQYF
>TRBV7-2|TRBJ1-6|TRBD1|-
TGTGCCAGCAGCTTGGACAGGGGCTCTTATAATTCACCCCTCCACTTT
CASSLDRGSYNSPLHF
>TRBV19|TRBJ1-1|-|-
TGTGCCAGTAGTGCCCTGACAGGTAACACTGAAGCTTTCTTT
CASSALTGNTEAFF
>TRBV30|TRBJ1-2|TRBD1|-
TGTGCCTGGAGTGTAACCGGGACAGATCGCTACACCTTC
CAWSVTGTDRYTF
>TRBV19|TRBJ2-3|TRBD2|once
TGTGCCAGTAGTATCCTAGCGGGGGACGTTACAGATACGCAGTATTTT
CASSILAGDVTDTQYF
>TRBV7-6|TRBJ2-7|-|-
TGTGCCAGCAGCCAGATAGCGTATAGCTCCTACGAGCAGTACTTC
CASSQIAYSSYEQYF
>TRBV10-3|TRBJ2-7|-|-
TGTGCCATCCGATTCGACGGGACCTACGAGCAGTACTTC
CAIRFDGTYEQYF
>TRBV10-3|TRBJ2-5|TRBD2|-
TGTGCCATCAGAAACGGGGGGACCTCGGGAGAGACCCAGTACTTC
CAIRNGGTSGETQYF
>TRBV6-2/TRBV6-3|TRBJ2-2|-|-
TGTGCCAGCAGCCGGGACTTTCTGAACACCGGGGAGCTGTTTTTT
CASSRDFLNTGELFF